These T cell receptor beta chains were read from a single sample in a study of shared clonotypes between healthy human individuals. The method was immunoSEQ multiplex PCR; TCRdb's version includes in-frame clones alone and lacks a portion of them. This sample carries about half a million clones, 81% of them seen once, and the ten largest clones take roughly 13%. The sample consisted of PBMCs. These receptors were collected from a middle-aged woman in good health. Some clones in this sample may be carry-over from other donors' samples. Each CDR3 is given with its conserved first and last residue. D genes are given only for firm matches. Where a row states a size, it is once, few, many or the class of an expanded clone; other rows omit it.

v_gene,d_gene,len,abundance,j_gene,CDR3aa,CDR3nt
TRBV28,-,11,-,TRBJ2-5,CASSASWTQYF,TGTGCCAGCAGTGCATCTTGGACCCAGTACTTC
TRBV18,TRBD1,17,-,TRBJ1-4,CASSPLQGAISDEKLFF,TGTGCCAGCTCACCACTTCAGGGGGCGATTTCGGACGAAAAACTGTTTTTT
TRBV2,TRBD2,13,few,TRBJ2-1,CASAAGGFNEQFF,TGTGCCAGCGCGGCGGGAGGCTTCAATGAGCAGTTCTTC
TRBV18,TRBD1,15,-,TRBJ1-1,CASSLQGQGKTEAFF,TGTGCCAGCTCCCTACAGGGACAGGGGAAAACTGAAGCTTTCTTT
TRBV30,TRBD2,15,-,TRBJ2-2,CAWSRTSGRAGELFF,TGTGCCTGGAGTCGGACTAGCGGGAGGGCCGGGGAGCTGTTTTTT
TRBV11-2,-,15,once,TRBJ2-3,CASSSASLGADTQYF,TGTGCCAGCAGCTCTGCTTCGCTGGGGGCAGATACGCAGTATTTT
TRBV4-2,TRBD2,19,-,TRBJ2-3,CASSPRGLAGESSTDTQYF,TGTGCCAGCAGCCCAAGGGGACTAGCGGGAGAATCTAGCACAGATACGCAGTATTTT
TRBV15,TRBD1,15,-,TRBJ1-2,CATSRDRQGLWGYTF,TGTGCCACCAGCAGAGATAGACAGGGGCTATGGGGCTACACCTTC
TRBV5-1,-,15,-,TRBJ2-7,CASSTDGARSYEQYF,TGCGCCAGCAGCACGGATGGGGCACGCTCCTACGAGCAGTACTTC
TRBV6-6,-,13,few,TRBJ1-1,CASSLQGLTEAFF,TGTGCCAGCAGTCTACAGGGACTCACTGAAGCTTTCTTT
TRBV5-4,-,15,-,TRBJ2-7,CASSPGQSQFYEQYF,TGTGCCAGCAGCCCAGGACAGAGTCAATTCTACGAGCAGTACTTC
TRBV30,-,12,-,TRBJ1-2,CAWSEDNYGYTF,TGTGCCTGGAGTGAAGACAACTATGGCTACACCTTC
TRBV6-6,-,14,-,TRBJ2-5,CASSYSLRAGTQYF,TGTGCCAGCAGTTACAGCCTCCGGGCGGGTACCCAGTACTTC
TRBV27,-,15,-,TRBJ2-2,CASSPGDVHTGELFF,TGTGCCAGCAGCCCGGGGGACGTTCACACCGGGGAGCTGTTTTTT
TRBV5-1,TRBD2,18,-,TRBJ2-1,CASSPRTSGRAGGDEQFF,TGCGCCAGCAGCCCACGGACTAGCGGGAGGGCCGGAGGAGATGAGCAGTTCTTC
TRBV9,TRBD2,15,-,TRBJ2-7,CASSASGGGPHEQYF,TGTGCCAGCAGCGCCTCGGGGGGGGGTCCCCACGAGCAGTACTTC
TRBV5-1,-,13,few,TRBJ1-1,CASSFNSGQEAFF,TGCGCCAGCAGCTTCAATAGTGGACAAGAAGCTTTCTTT
TRBV29-1,-,15,-,TRBJ2-3,CSVSGAWGAADTQYF,TGCAGCGTCAGCGGGGCATGGGGGGCGGCCGATACGCAGTATTTT
TRBV28,TRBD1,14,-,TRBJ2-3,CASSPRGYTDTQYF,TGTGCCAGCAGTCCCAGGGGGTACACAGATACGCAGTATTTT
TRBV18,TRBD2,18,many,TRBJ2-1,CASSPTPSGIGVYNEQFF,TGTGCCAGCTCACCTACCCCTAGCGGGATCGGTGTCTACAATGAGCAGTTCTTC
TRBV29-1,TRBD2,14,-,TRBJ2-3,CSVDRGGDTDTQYF,TGCAGCGTTGATCGGGGAGGGGACACAGATACGCAGTATTTT
TRBV5-1,TRBD2,16,-,TRBJ2-6,CASSPGLASGANVLTF,TGCGCCAGCAGCCCTGGACTAGCGTCTGGGGCCAACGTCCTGACTTTC
TRBV6-1,TRBD2,15,-,TRBJ2-7,CASSTLAGGPYEQYF,TGTGCCAGCAGCACCCTAGCGGGAGGCCCATACGAGCAGTACTTC
TRBV19,-,14,-,TRBJ2-5,CASSSTVAEETQYF,TGTGCCAGTAGTTCGACAGTCGCGGAAGAGACCCAGTACTTC
TRBV28,-,14,-,TRBJ2-1,CASSLGNEDSEQFF,TGTGCCAGCAGTTTAGGAAACGAAGATAGTGAGCAGTTCTTC
TRBV10-3,-,15,many,TRBJ1-2,CAISGPRGANYGYTF,TGTGCCATCAGTGGCCCCCGGGGGGCAAACTATGGCTACACCTTC
TRBV7-2,TRBD1,18,-,TRBJ1-5,CASSSPPRTGEANQPQHF,TGTGCCAGCAGCTCTCCTCCTCGAACAGGGGAAGCCAATCAGCCCCAGCATTTT
TRBV7-9,-,17,-,TRBJ2-1,CASSLAYRGSSYNEQFF,TGTGCCAGCAGCTTAGCGTACCGGGGGAGCTCCTACAATGAGCAGTTCTTC
TRBV21-1,-,11,-,TRBJ2-7,CASIPWYEQYF,TGTGCCAGCATCCCATGGTACGAGCAGTACTTC
TRBV11-3,-,14,-,TRBJ2-5,CASSLDRYQETQYF,TGTGCCAGCAGCCTTGACCGGTACCAAGAGACCCAGTACTTC
TRBV5-4,-,14,many,TRBJ2-5,CASSGGTSRETQYF,TGTGCCAGCAGCGGGGGAACTAGCAGAGAGACCCAGTACTTC
TRBV15,-,14,-,TRBJ1-4,CATSSRVGVEKLFF,TGTGCCACCAGCAGCCGGGTCGGGGTTGAAAAACTGTTTTTT
TRBV15,-,12,once,TRBJ2-7,CATSREGAEQYF,TGTGCCACCAGCAGAGAAGGAGCCGAGCAGTACTTC
TRBV7-2,TRBD2,15,-,TRBJ2-1,CASSSQASGNNEQFF,TGTGCCAGCAGCTCCCAGGCTAGCGGGAACAATGAGCAGTTCTTC
TRBV7-2,TRBD2,15,-,TRBJ2-7,CASSPSGAFPGEQYF,TGTGCCAGCAGCCCTAGCGGAGCGTTTCCGGGGGAGCAGTACTTC
TRBV27,-,17,-,TRBJ2-5,CASSQGTHGTYQETQYF,TGTGCCAGCAGCCAAGGGACCCATGGGACCTACCAAGAGACCCAGTACTTC
TRBV9,-,13,once,TRBJ1-3,CASSTSEAYTIYF,TGTGCCAGCAGCACCTCTGAGGCGTACACCATATATTTT
TRBV7-3,TRBD2,17,once,TRBJ2-3,CASSHSGRGRARDTQYF,TGTGCCAGCAGTCATTCGGGGCGTGGGAGGGCCCGGGATACGCAGTATTTT
TRBV28,-,16,-,TRBJ1-3,CASSYRLRGPGNTIYF,TGTGCCAGCAGTTACCGACTCAGAGGGCCTGGAAACACCATATATTTT
TRBV20-1,TRBD1,11,-,TRBJ2-4,CSARDNRGQYF,TGCAGTGCTAGAGACAACAGGGGCCAGTACTTC